Listed here are 14 T cell receptor beta chains from one sample, sequenced in a study of blood T cell repertoires in COVID-19. Clones were sequenced by immunoSEQ multiplex PCR, and TCRdb holds only the in-frame ones, with some missing. The sample holds roughly 230,000 clones, roughly 89% seen once. The specimen sequenced was peripheral blood. The source of these receptors is a woman between 40 and 55 years old who had recovered from COVID-19.

The rearrangement joins TRBV27 to TRBJ1-2; D is possibly TRBD1 (5 bases). The ends were cut back, 0 bases at V and 4 bases at J, with 15 bases in the middle. The CDR3 sequence is 16 residues long. From germline, CDR1 is MNHEY and CDR2 SMNVEV (reference sequence). CDR3 nucleotides: TGTGCCAGCAGTTTATCGCGGGACCCGAGTAGCTATGGCTACACCTTC. Translated, it gives CASSLSRDPSSYGYTF.

The chain uses TRBV5-5 and TRBJ1-2; the match to TRBD1 covers 12 bases. The CDR3 is 15 residues long. V trimming: 4 bases; J trimming: 4 bases; junction bases outside the gene matches: 5. Germline CDR1 and CDR2: SGHKS and YYEKEE (reference sequence). The chain's CDR3 is CASSTGTGGTYGYTF. The CDR3 bases are TGTGCCAGCAGCACTGGGACAGGGGGCACCTATGGCTACACCTTC.

This CDR3 is CAWSAMRDSPLHF. CDR3 in DNA: TGTGCCTGGAGTGCCATGAGGGATTCACCCCTCCACTTT. The chain joins TRBV30 to TRBJ1-6; D is unresolved. Germline loops: CDR1 GTSNPN, CDR2 SVGIG (reference sequence). The V gene lost 1 base and the J gene lost 8 bases, with 9 bases spanning the gap. This CDR3 is built from 13 residues.

The chain has TRBV11-2 and TRBJ2-3; D is possibly TRBD2 (6 bases). CDR1 and CDR2 from the germline V gene are SGHAT and FQNNGV. The V gene lost 5 bases and the J gene lost 2 bases, with 14 bases spanning the gap. The CDR3 sequence is 15 residues long. CDR3 sequence reads: CASSGLRDSTDTQYF. Written as DNA, the CDR3 is TGTGCCAGCAGCGGACTACGGGACTCCACAGATACGCAGTATTTT. The full variable domain, rest sourced from reference TRBV11-2 and TRBJ2-3, is EAGVAQSPRYKIIEKRQSVAFWCNPISGHATLYWYQQILGQGPKLLIQFQNNGVVDDSQLPKDRFSAERLKGVDSTLKIQPAKLEDSAVYLCASSGLRDSTDTQYFGPGTRLTVL.

The chain couples TRBV5-1 to TRBJ2-7; the match to TRBD1 covers 8 bases. Looked up from germline, CDR1 is SGHRS and CDR2 is YFSETQ. J lost 5 bases, V lost 0 bases, and 10 bases had no gene match. The CDR3 runs 16 residues. The CDR3 protein is CASSLAGTGNGDEQYF. In DNA, the CDR3 is TGCGCCAGCAGCTTGGCCGGGACAGGAAATGGCGACGAGCAGTACTTC. Filled out from reference TRBV5-1 and TRBJ2-7, the complete variable domain reads KAGVTQTPRYLIKTRGQQVTLSCSPISGHRSVSWYQQTPGQGLQFLFEYFSETQRNKGNFPGRFSGRQFSNSRSEMNVSTLELGDSALYLCASSLAGTGNGDEQYFGPGTRLTVT.

V gene TRBV5-4 combines with J gene TRBJ1-1, with D perhaps matching TRBD1 (5 bases). Germline CDR1 SGHNT, CDR2 YYREEE (reference sequence). The CDR3 is 12 amino acids. V was cut by 4 bases and J by 3 bases, with 7 bases left in between. CDR3 amino acids: CASSTTDTEAFF. The CDR3 DNA follows: TGTGCCAGCAGCACGACAGACACTGAAGCTTTCTTT.

This chain connects TRBV7-2 to TRBJ2-2; D ambiguous. In germline, CDR1 is SGHTA, CDR2 FQGNSA. CDR3 length equals 13 residues. Trimming shortened V by 0 bases and J by 6 bases, and 5 bases separated the two germline ends. Written as DNA, the CDR3 is TGTGCCAGCAGCTTAGCTGTCTCCGGGGAGCTGTTTTTT. Encoded protein: CASSLAVSGELFF.

This clone was recorded only once. This sequence joins TRBV15 and TRBJ2-7; tentatively, D is TRBD2 (6 bases). Germline V gene sequence: CDR1 LNHNV, CDR2 YYDKDF (reference sequence). V was cut by 0 bases and J by 0 bases, with 9 bases left in between. This CDR3 spans 15 amino acids. The DNA of the CDR3 is TGTGCCACCAGCAGAGATCCGGGAGCCTCCTACGAGCAGTACTTC. Encoded protein: CATSRDPGASYEQYF.

The table lists this clone with a few counts. The chain has TRBV30 and TRBJ2-7; no firm D call. Germline assignment: CDR1 GTSNPN and CDR2 SVGIG (reference sequence). Trimming cost V 4 bases and J 4 bases, with 8 bases left between them. The CDR3 spans 11 residues. Here the CDR3 DNA reads TGTGCCTGGAATTTCGAGTACGAGCAGTACTTC. This translates into CAWNFEYEQYF.

The chain is built from TRBV10-2 and TRBJ2-1; 13 nucleotides line up with TRBD2. Germline V lookup: CDR1 WSHSY, CDR2 SAAADI. CDR3 size: 14 residues. V dropped 9 bases and J dropped 6; count of bases not matched to a gene: 5. CDR3 protein: CASRLAGGVNEQFF. The DNA for the CDR3 is TGCGCCAGTAGACTAGCGGGAGGAGTCAATGAGCAGTTCTTC.

V gene TRBV3-1 (or the pseudogene TRBV3-2) combines with J gene TRBJ1-2; tentatively, D is TRBD1 (5 bases). Germline V CDR1 and CDR2: LGHDT, YNNKEL (reference sequence). The CDR3 runs 13 residues. V was cut by 1 base and J by 4 bases, with 7 bases left in between. The CDR3 reads CASSQGGLYGYTF. CDR3 DNA: TGTGCCAGCAGCCAAGGGGGACTCTATGGCTACACCTTC.

The chain carries TRBV19 and TRBJ2-3; 8 nucleotides line up with TRBD2. V was clipped by 3 bases and J by 3 bases; unmatched bases: 5. The CDR3 length is 15 residues. CDR1 and CDR2 (germline): LNHDA, SQIVND (reference sequence). The CDR3 protein is CASSILASGTDTQYF. CDR3 DNA sequence: TGTGCCAGTAGTATTCTTGCTAGCGGGACAGATACGCAGTATTTT.

J is TRBJ1-2 and V is TRBV30; D may be TRBD1 (5 bases). Trimming removed 0 bases from V and 3 bases from J, with 17 bases in between. The CDR3 has 16 amino acids. Germline V gene data show CDR1 as GTSNPN and CDR2 as SVGIG (reference sequence). The CDR3 protein is CAWSVFKDTLDYGYTF. As DNA, the CDR3 is TGTGCCTGGAGTGTCTTCAAGGACACCCTCGACTATGGCTACACCTTC.

V usage is TRBV3-1 (or the pseudogene TRBV3-2) and J usage is TRBJ2-1, with TRBD1 matching 10 bases. Losses at the gene ends were 0 bases for V and 7 bases for J; bases not matched to a gene: 3. The CDR3 has 15 residues. Germline CDR1 and CDR2: LGHDT and YNNKEL (reference sequence). For the CDR3, the DNA is TGTGCCAGCAGCCAAGATCAGGGACAGGGGAATGAGCAGTTCTTC. Translation: CASSQDQGQGNEQFF.